The clone carrying this T cell receptor (beta chain) came up a few times. Its antigen is still unknown. V was clipped by 1 base and J by 8 bases, with 20 bases between them. There are 16 residues in the CDR3. The sample is drawn from a study of response to subunit inactivated influenza vaccine. Study observations and caveats: Seasonal influenza vaccination, on each occasion, was suggested by the authors to recruit few new T cells.

TCRdb re-derived calls from the RT-PCR reads in MiXCR, one entry per CDR3 protein. The sample yields roughly 700,000 distinct CDR3 sequences, about 14% seen once. The chain recombines TRBV12-3 or TRBV12-4 with TRBJ1-2; D possibly corresponds to TRBD1 (5 bases). The starting material was PBMCs from blood, obtained 14 to 15 days before vaccination. This TCR was sampled from a man between 45 and 60 years old who received an inactivated influenza vaccine. Written as DNA, the CDR3 is TGTGCCAGCAGTTTAGGACGCAGGGTAGGGGTAGGCGGCTACACCTTC. It codes for CASSLGRRVGVGGYTF.